One sample yielded the 24 T cell receptor beta chains listed below, sequenced in a study of shared clonotypes between healthy human individuals. Here immunoSEQ multiplex PCR was the method, and the copy in TCRdb shows in-frame clones only, minus some. This table holds about 1.4 million clones, roughly 96% found once. The sample consisted of naive CD4+ T cells sorted from blood. The subset was: CD45RA+ positively selected. The receptors here all came from a man younger than 45 in good health.

The chain combines TRBV7-9 with TRBJ2-5; 8 positions agree with TRBD2. CDR3 length: 15 residues. J was trimmed by 0 bases and V by 7 bases; bases with no gene match: 7. Germline V gene sequence: CDR1 SEHNR, CDR2 FQNEAQ (reference sequence). The CDR3 loop reads CASTRGGADQETQYF. The CDR3 region has the DNA TGTGCCAGCACCCGGGGGGGTGCAGACCAAGAGACCCAGTACTTC.

This sequence joins TRBV4-1 and TRBJ1-2; TRBD1 matches at 9 bases. Germline CDR1 MGHRA, CDR2 YSYEKL. V shed 5 bases and J 3 bases; nucleotides not matched to a gene: 7. The CDR3 loop spans 15 amino acids. CDR3: CASSEGTGLHYGYTF. CDR3 DNA: TGCGCCAGCAGCGAAGGGACAGGGCTTCACTATGGCTACACCTTC.

The chain joins TRBV7-9 to TRBJ1-1; D call uncertain. This CDR3 spans 14 amino acids. CDR1 is SEHNR, CDR2 FQNEAQ, per germline (reference sequence). Trimming left V 5 bases short and J 0 bases short, with 10 bases between. DNA for the CDR3: TGTGCCAGCAGCCCGAGAAGTATGAACACTGAAGCTTTCTTT. Translated, it gives CASSPRSMNTEAFF.

This sequence joins TRBV7-9 and TRBJ2-7; 7 nucleotides align to TRBD1. V lost 5 bases to trimming and J lost 1 base; unmatched junction nucleotides: 14. The germline CDR1 and CDR2 sequences are SEHNR and FQNEAQ (reference sequence). CDR3 length: 17 residues. The CDR3 bases are TGTGCCAGCAGCCTCCCCACGCAATCGGGACAGTCCTACGAGCAGTACTTC. This codes for CASSLPTQSGQSYEQYF.

This chain joins TRBV5-1 and TRBJ2-1; no clear D gene. This CDR3 has 13 residues. Germline loops: CDR1 SGHRS, CDR2 YFSETQ. Trimming took 5 bases from V and 5 from J, leaving 11 bases between them. CDR3 loop: CASRPGPNNEQFF. As DNA, the CDR3 is TGCGCCAGCAGACCTGGACCTAACAATGAGCAGTTCTTC.

The rearrangement uses TRBV27 and TRBJ2-7; possibly TRBD2 for D (6 bases). V lost 2 bases, J lost 0 bases, and 11 bases lay in between. This CDR3 contains 15 residues. From germline, CDR1 is MNHEY and CDR2 SMNVEV (reference sequence). The CDR3, as DNA: TGTGCCAGCAGTTTAACACGGGAGAGCTCCTACGAGCAGTACTTC. Its translation: CASSLTRESSYEQYF.

The chain couples TRBV28 to TRBJ2-7; D unresolved. The CDR3 is 15 residues long. Trimming stripped 2 bases from V and 2 bases from J, with 13 bases between. The germline V gene has CDR1 MDHEN and CDR2 SYDVKM. DNA of the CDR3: TGTGCCAGCAGTTTAAATGGGATCCCTACCTACGAGCAGTACTTC. Protein: CASSLNGIPTYEQYF.

The chain employs TRBV28 and TRBJ2-7; 12 bases fit TRBD2. V was pared by 7 bases and J by 6 bases, with 10 bases of the junction left unmatched. Looked up from germline, CDR1 is MDHEN and CDR2 is SYDVKM. The CDR3 contains 15 residues. In nucleotides, the CDR3 is TGTGCCAGCACCCAACCCCTAGCGGGAGGGGGCGAGCAGTACTTC. Its protein is CASTQPLAGGGEQYF.

The chain has TRBV6-5 and TRBJ1-2; D is uncertain. From germline, CDR1 is MNHEY and CDR2 SVGAGI. The CDR3 has 14 residues. Deletions cut 6 bases from V and 3 bases from J, with 14 bases between. CDR3 DNA sequence: TGTGCCAGCAGGTCAGGCGGGTCTTACTATGGCTACACCTTC. It translates to CASRSGGSYYGYTF.

This chain links TRBV28 with TRBJ1-4; D remains unclear. Germline V gene sequence: CDR1 MDHEN, CDR2 SYDVKM. Trimming shortened V by 2 bases and J by 8 bases, and 12 bases separated the two germline ends. The CDR3 is 14 amino acids. The CDR3 DNA reads as TGTGCCAGCAGTTTAAGGCCACTGCAGGAAAAACTGTTTTTT. The encoded protein is CASSLRPLQEKLFF.

This chain connects TRBV7-3 to TRBJ2-5, with 8 bases fitting TRBD2. The germline V gene has CDR1 SGHTA and CDR2 FQGTGA. Unmatched junction bases numbered 7, after V lost 5 bases and J lost 5 bases. The CDR3 loop spans 14 amino acids. The CDR3 reads CASSLSGSGETQYF. The DNA for the CDR3 is TGTGCCAGCAGCCTAAGCGGGAGTGGGGAGACCCAGTACTTC.

This rearrangement joins TRBV18 to TRBJ1-5; D possibly corresponds to TRBD1 (5 bases). In germline, CDR1 is KGHSH, CDR2 LQKENI. The V end was cut by 4 bases, the J end by 2 bases, with 15 bases between. The CDR3 runs 16 residues. The CDR3 coding sequence is TGTGCCAGCTCACTGGGGGGGGGTCAGGGCAATCAGCCCCAGCATTTT. Amino acid sequence: CASSLGGGQGNQPQHF.

The table lists this clone with a count of one. This chain links TRBV7-2 with TRBJ2-7; 8 positions agree with TRBD2. The V gene end was trimmed by 4 bases and the J gene end by 0 bases; junction bases not matched to a gene: 2. This CDR3 is built from 14 residues. Germline V CDR1 and CDR2: SGHTA, FQGNSA. The CDR3 loop reads CASSSGGSSYEQYF. CDR3 nucleotides: TGTGCCAGCAGCTCGGGAGGGAGCTCCTACGAGCAGTACTTC.

This clone was recorded only once. CDR3 in amino acids: CASSHPKDGRSREQYF. The CDR3, as DNA: TGTGCCAGCAGCCACCCTAAGGACGGCCGTTCGAGGGAGCAGTACTTC. The V gene is TRBV14, the J gene TRBJ2-7; no definite D call. The CDR3 has 16 residues. Germline V gene data show CDR1 as SGHDN and CDR2 as FVKESK. V was trimmed by 3 bases and J by 7 bases, leaving 22 bases between them.

On this clone itself: Compared with germline, one end of the junction differs, possibly owing to a read error. This chain connects TRBV5-4 to TRBJ1-2; D may be TRBD1 (6 bases). The CDR3 consists of 13 residues. Germline CDR1 is SGHNT and CDR2 is YYREEE (reference sequence). In DNA, the CDR3 is TGTGCCAGCAGCCCCAAAAACAGGGACCCTATACTTTTC. Protein product: CASSPKNRDPILF. The variable domain in full, with the rest retrieved from reference TRBV5-4 and TRBJ1-2, is ETGVTQSPTHLIKTRGQQVTLRCSSQSGHNTVSWYQQALGQGPQFIFQYYREEENGRGNFPPRFSGLQFPNYSSELNVNALELDDSALYLCASSPKNRDPILFGSGTRLTVV.

This chain connects TRBV19 to TRBJ2-7; 8 nucleotides match TRBD1. With V trimmed by 5 bases and J by 1 base, 7 bases remained unmatched. Per the germline V gene, CDR1 is LNHDA and CDR2 is SQIVND (reference sequence). CDR3 length: 15 residues. The CDR3 DNA reads as TGTGCCAGTAGTCCCTCCGGACAGGGTTCCTACGAGCAGTACTTC. The encoded protein is CASSPSGQGSYEQYF.

V is TRBV7-9 and J is TRBJ1-2; D not resolved. The CDR3 sequence is 14 residues long. V shed 4 bases and J shed 2 bases, with 11 bases lying between them. Germline V gene data show CDR1 as SEHNR and CDR2 as FQNEAQ (reference sequence). The CDR3 protein is CASSSPPVNYGYTF. The CDR3 nucleotides read TGTGCCAGCAGCTCCCCCCCGGTCAACTATGGCTACACCTTC.

The gene calls are TRBV19 and TRBJ1-2; possibly TRBD1 for D (6 bases). In germline, CDR1 is LNHDA, CDR2 SQIVND (reference sequence). The CDR3 totals 16 residues. Trimming left V 0 bases short and J 4 bases short, with 15 bases between. The CDR3 DNA follows: TGTGCCAGTAGTATAGAGACGGGGGCCAGGACCTATGGCTACACCTTC. Translation gives CASSIETGARTYGYTF.

The V call is TRBV5-1, the J call TRBJ2-7; 12 bases fit TRBD2. Germline loops: CDR1 SGHRS, CDR2 YFSETQ. The junction had 11 bases not matched to a gene; V was cut back by 4 bases and J by 0 bases. The CDR3 totals 18 residues. DNA of the CDR3: TGCGCCAGCAGCCAGGGACTAGCGGGCTTTCTGAGCTCCTACGAGCAGTACTTC. It codes for CASSQGLAGFLSSYEQYF.

The V gene is TRBV7-2, the J gene TRBJ2-2, with D possibly TRBD1 on 5 matching bases. This CDR3 has 15 residues. Germline V lookup: CDR1 SGHTA, CDR2 FQGNSA. Between the trimmed V and J ends, which lost 4 bases and 6 bases, there was a span of 15 bases. The CDR3 nucleotides are TGTGCCAGCAGCTCCCGGATGCAGGGTTCCGGGGAGCTGTTTTTT. This translates into CASSSRMQGSGELFF.

The chain links TRBV7-9 to TRBJ1-1, with TRBD1 as a possible D gene (5 bases). Trimming took 6 bases from V and 0 from J, leaving 8 bases between them. Germline loops: CDR1 SEHNR, CDR2 FQNEAQ (reference sequence). This CDR3 region has 13 residues. This CDR3 is CASRLGLNTEAFF. The CDR3 nucleotides are TGTGCCAGCAGACTGGGACTGAACACTGAAGCTTTCTTT.

About this clone itself: The same CDR3 arises from other DNA sequences in this sample as well. This chain links TRBV7-9 with TRBJ2-1; D is perhaps TRBD2 (5 bases). The CDR3 totals 14 residues. The V end was cut by 1 base, the J end by 4 bases, with 8 bases between. CDR1 is SEHNR, CDR2 FQNEAQ, per germline (reference sequence). The CDR3 DNA sequence: TGTGCCAGCAGCTTAGTGGGGAGTTACAATGAGCAGTTCTTC. Translation: CASSLVGSYNEQFF.

V is TRBV7-2 and J is TRBJ2-1; maybe TRBD1 (5 bases). Per the germline V gene, CDR1 is SGHTA and CDR2 is FQGNSA. This CDR3 region has 17 residues. V lost 2 bases and J lost 12, with 26 bases in between. Here the CDR3 DNA reads TGTGCCAGCAGCTTACAAAGGGGTAGGAGCATTGTAGGCGGGCAGTTCTTC. Its protein is CASSLQRGRSIVGGQFF. The full variable domain, rest sourced from reference TRBV7-2 and TRBJ2-1, is GAGVSQSPSNKVTEKGKDVELRCDPISGHTALYWYRQSLGQGLEFLIYFQGNSAPDKSGLPSDRFSAERTGGSVSTLTIQRTQQEDSAVYLCASSLQRGRSIVGGQFFGPGTRLTVL.

This chain joins TRBV21-1 and TRBJ2-1. TRBV21-1 is deemed a pseudogene. The CDR3 is made up of 10 amino acids. CDR3 sequence (DNA): TGTGCCAGAAAATGCAATGAGCAGTTCTTC. Translating gives CARKCNEQFF.